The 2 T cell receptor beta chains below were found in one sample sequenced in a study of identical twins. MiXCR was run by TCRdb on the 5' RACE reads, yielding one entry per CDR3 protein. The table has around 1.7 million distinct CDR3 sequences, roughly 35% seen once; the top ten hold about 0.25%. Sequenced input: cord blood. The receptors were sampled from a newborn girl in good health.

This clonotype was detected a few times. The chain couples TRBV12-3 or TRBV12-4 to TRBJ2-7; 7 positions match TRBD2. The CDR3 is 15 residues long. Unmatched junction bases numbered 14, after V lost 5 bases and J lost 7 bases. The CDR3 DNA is TGTGCCAGCAGTCCCCAGCGGGAACCTTACAATGAGCAGTACTTC. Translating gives CASSPQREPYNEQYF.

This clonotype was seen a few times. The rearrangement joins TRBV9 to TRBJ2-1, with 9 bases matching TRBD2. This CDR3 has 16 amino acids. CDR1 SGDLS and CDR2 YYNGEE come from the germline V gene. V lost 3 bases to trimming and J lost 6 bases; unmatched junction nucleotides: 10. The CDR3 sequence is CASSALSGGRLNEQFF. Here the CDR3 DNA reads TGTGCCAGCAGCGCCTTAAGCGGGGGGCGCCTCAATGAGCAGTTCTTC.